These 19 T cell receptor beta chains originate from one sample sequenced in a study of T cells in Graves' hyperthyroidism and ophthalmopathy. The investigators amplified TCR beta CDR3 regions from RNA transcripts. RT-PCR in the first round (using the HTBI primer set) targeted the TCR CDR3. TCRdb processed the multiplex PCR reads anew with MiXCR; each CDR3 protein has one entry. Found here are roughly 500,000 distinct CDR3 sequences, approximately 15% of them singletons; the top ten hold 5% to 7%. The sample taken for sequencing was blood. The receptors here all came from a woman aged 25 to 39 with Graves' hyperthyroidism that later progressed to Graves' ophthalmopathy.

This clonotype was seen more than once but under ten times. At one of its ends the junction is not consistent with the germline gene, which may arise from a read error. This sequence joins TRBV7-7 and TRBJ2-1; 8 bases map to TRBD1. The CDR3 contains 16 residues. The germline gives CDR1 SSHAT, CDR2 FNYEAQ (reference sequence). The CDR3 coding sequence is TGTGCTAGCAGCTTGACTGGTCAGGGGGCCGGGGATGAGCAGTTCTTC. It codes for CASSLTGQGAGDEQFF. The complete variable domain, with remaining parts taken from reference TRBV7-7 and TRBJ2-1, reads GAGVSQSPRYKVTKRGQDVTLRCDPISSHATLYWYQQALGQGPEFLTYFNYEAQPDKSGLPSDRFSAERPEGSISTLTIQRTEQRDSAMYRCASSLTGQGAGDEQFFGPGTRLTVL.

In this sample, this clonotype turned up a few times. The rearrangement links TRBV5-1 to TRBJ2-7; D assignment may be TRBD1 or TRBD2 (5 bases each). CDR3 length: 15 amino acids. Trimming took 0 bases from V and 6 from J, leaving 16 bases between them. The germline V gene encodes CDR1 SGHRS and CDR2 YFSETQ. The CDR3 DNA sequence: TGCGCCAGCAGCTTGGTTGGGACCGGGCCTCTCGAGCAGTACTTC. Translating it yields CASSLVGTGPLEQYF.

This clonotype was observed at least ten times. CDR3 loop: CATSDPGTGYNEQFF. In nucleotides, the CDR3 is TGTGCCACCAGTGACCCCGGGACAGGGTACAATGAGCAGTTCTTC. The chain employs TRBV24-1 and TRBJ2-1, with 9 bases lining up with TRBD1. CDR1 is KGHDR and CDR2 is SFDVKD in the germline V gene. The V segment lost 4 bases and the J segment 4 bases; nucleotides outside the gene matches: 4. This CDR3 contains 15 residues.

J is TRBJ1-6 and V is TRBV6-1; TRBD1 aligns across 8 bases. The J segment lost 8 bases and the V segment lost 6 bases, leaving 12 bases of the junction unmatched. Germline-derived CDR1 and CDR2 are MNHNS and SASEGT. This CDR3 spans 16 amino acids. The CDR3 bases are TGTGCCAGCAGCAGACCGGGACAGGCAAGACATTCACCCCTCCACTTT. It codes for CASSRPGQARHSPLHF.

Concerning this clonotype itself: Compared with germline, one end of the junction differs, possibly owing to a read error. The J gene is TRBJ2-5, the V gene TRBV19; D is unresolved. This CDR3 comprises 13 residues. The germline gives CDR1 LNHDA, CDR2 SQIVND (reference sequence). The CDR3: CASSIRSQEAQYF. In nucleotides, the CDR3 is TGTGCCAGTAGTATCAGGAGTCAAGAGGCCCAGTACTTC. The variable domain in full, with the rest retrieved from reference TRBV19 and TRBJ2-5, is DGGITQSPKYLFRKEGQNVTLSCEQNLNHDAMYWYRQDPGQGLRLIYYSQIVNDFQKGDIAEGYSVSREKKESFPLTVTSAQKNPTAFYLCASSIRSQEAQYFGPGTRLLVL.

CDR3: CASSRGQGLGYTF. CDR3 sequence (DNA): TGTGCCAGCAGCCGAGGACAGGGGCTCGGCTACACCTTC. The V and J genes are TRBV4-2 and TRBJ1-2, with 9 nucleotides matching TRBD1. V lost 4 bases, J lost 8 bases, and 5 bases stayed unmatched. The length of the CDR3 is 13 residues. The germline CDR1 and CDR2 sequences are LGHNA and YNFKEQ.

Ten or more counts support this clonotype. The chain recombines TRBV20-1 with TRBJ1-2, with 8 nucleotides matching TRBD1. Germline CDR1 reads DFQATT; CDR2 reads SNEGSKA (reference sequence). The length of the CDR3 is 13 residues. The CDR3, as DNA: TGCAGAATACATAGGACAGGGTTGGGCGGCTACACCTTC. Amino acids: CRIHRTGLGGYTF.

The chain is built from TRBV20-1 and TRBJ2-2; 9 bases fit TRBD2. Germline V lookup: CDR1 DFQATT, CDR2 SNEGSKA (reference sequence). V lost 0 bases, J lost 4 bases, and 6 bases stayed unmatched. The CDR3 is made up of 16 amino acids. CDR3 in amino acids: CSARDPREGTTGELFF. The CDR3 bases are TGCAGTGCTAGAGATCCGCGGGAGGGGACCACCGGGGAGCTGTTTTTT.

V and J are TRBV20-1 and TRBJ2-7, with D perhaps given as TRBD1 or TRBD2 (5 bases each). The CDR3 is 14 amino acids. The V and J ends lost 1 base and 2 bases respectively, with 12 bases between them. Germline loops: CDR1 DFQATT, CDR2 SNEGSKA (reference sequence). CDR3 coding DNA: TGCAGTGCTAGAGGAGGGGAGAGTCCCTACGAGCAGTACTTC. Protein: CSARGGESPYEQYF.

This clonotype came up a few times. CDR3 DNA: TGTGCCAGCTCACCATCCCTTCTAGCGCGTACCTACAATGAGCAGTTCTTC. Translated: CASSPSLLARTYNEQFF. This chain uses TRBV18 with TRBJ2-1; TRBD2 is a possible D gene (6 bases). Trimming left V 2 bases short and J 2 bases short, with 16 bases between. The CDR3 is 17 residues long. From germline, CDR1 is KGHSH and CDR2 LQKENI.

This chain links TRBV28 with TRBJ2-4; either TRBD1 or TRBD2 may supply D (6 bases each). The germline CDR1 and CDR2 sequences are MDHEN and SYDVKM. This CDR3 is 15 amino acids long. Trimming took off 5 bases at V and 6 bases at J, with 17 bases between the two ends. This CDR3 reads CASSPPSGGGNIQYF. The CDR3 DNA is TGTGCCAGCAGTCCCCCCTCAGGAGGGGGAAACATTCAGTACTTC.

This clonotype was recorded a few times. The chain links TRBV30 to TRBJ2-1; possibly TRBD2 for D (6 bases). The CDR3 totals 15 residues. Germline V CDR1 and CDR2: GTSNPN, SVGIG (reference sequence). The ends were cut back, 0 bases at V and 4 bases at J, with 13 bases in the middle. CDR3 nucleotides: TGTGCCTGGAGTGTTTGGGGGAGGAATTACAATGAGCAGTTCTTC. Residues: CAWSVWGRNYNEQFF. The entire variable domain, with the rest obtained from reference TRBV30 and TRBJ2-1, is as follows: SQTIHQWPATLVQPVGSPLSLECTVEGTSNPNLYWYRQAAGRGLQLLFYSVGIGQISSEVPQNLSASRPQDRQFILSSKKLLLSDSGFYLCAWSVWGRNYNEQFFGPGTRLTVL.

This clonotype occurred many times. The chain recombines TRBV5-6 with TRBJ1-5; 8 nucleotides agree with TRBD1. The V and J ends lost 0 bases and 4 bases, in that order; junction bases with no gene match: 3. CDR1 SGHDT and CDR2 YYEEEE come from the germline V gene. The length of the CDR3 is 15 residues. The CDR3 protein is CASSLGQGTNQPQHF. CDR3 sequence (DNA): TGTGCCAGCAGCTTGGGACAGGGGACAAATCAGCCCCAGCATTTT.

This clonotype came up many times. This chain uses TRBV6-2 or TRBV6-3 with TRBJ2-1; 10 bases line up with TRBD2. Per germline, CDR1 MNHEY and CDR2 SVGEGT. This CDR3 spans 17 amino acids. V lost 4 bases, J lost 2 bases, and 8 bases stayed unmatched. This chain's CDR3 is CASSWKREGLAYNEQFF. The CDR3 DNA follows: TGTGCCAGCAGTTGGAAGCGGGAGGGCCTAGCCTACAATGAGCAGTTCTTC.

This clonotype was found many times. The chain joins TRBV30 to TRBJ1-4, with D possibly matching TRBD1 (5 bases). The V gene's germline CDR1 is GTSNPN and CDR2 SVGIG (reference sequence). The CDR3 has 14 residues. Trimming took off 3 bases at V and 5 bases at J, with 13 bases between the two ends. CDR3 DNA: TGTGCCTGGAGAAGGGGCGGGATGAATGAAAAACTGTTTTTT. Protein sequence: CAWRRGGMNEKLFF.

The genes are TRBV5-1 and TRBJ2-1, with 8 bases aligning to TRBD1. The germline V gene encodes CDR1 SGHRS and CDR2 YFSETQ. CDR3 size: 17 residues. J was trimmed by 6 bases and V by 0 bases; bases with no gene match: 11. The CDR3 DNA is TGCGCCAGCAGCTTGGTGGCAGGGGGCTACCTTTCCAATGAGCAGTTCTTC. Its protein is CASSLVAGGYLSNEQFF.

Notes on this clonotype: This may come from a read error, since a much larger clone is one base off. The chain employs TRBV2 and TRBJ1-4; a possible D gene is TRBD1 (6 bases). Germline V gene sequence: CDR1 SNHLY, CDR2 FYNNEI. This CDR3 has 14 residues. The CDR3 coding sequence is TGTACCAGCAGAACACAGGGATCCCATGAAAAACTGTTTTTT. This gives the protein CTSRTQGSHEKLFF.

This clonotype was counted ten times or more. This sequence joins TRBV11-2 and TRBJ1-2; D is perhaps TRBD1 (6 bases). This CDR3 region has 13 residues. Trimming pared 4 bases from V and 7 bases from J, leaving 13 bases between. Germline assignment: CDR1 SGHAT and CDR2 FQNNGV. This chain's CDR3 is CASSSEWGAGYTF. DNA for the CDR3: TGTGCCAGCAGCTCAGAGTGGGGGGCTGGCTACACCTTC.

This clonotype came up many times. This chain joins TRBV5-1 and TRBJ2-2; D gene ambiguous. Looked up from germline, CDR1 is SGHRS and CDR2 is YFSETQ. V lost 4 bases, J lost 7 bases, and 14 bases lay in between. The CDR3 has 14 residues. In DNA form, the CDR3 reads TGCGCCAGCAGCGGAACTTCCGGCATCGGGGAGCTGTTTTTT. Translated, it gives CASSGTSGIGELFF.